One and the same sample provided the 24 T cell receptor beta chains below, sequenced in a study of T cell clonality in common variable immunodeficiency. Sequenced by immunoSEQ multiplex PCR; TCRdb stores in-frame clones only, minus some. The sample holds about 15,000 clones, and no clone turns up only once. No antigen has been assigned to these receptors. Overall study results and limits: In common variable immunodeficiency, TCR beta chains reportedly carried fewer deletions and N-nucleotide insertions.

Sequenced input: peripheral blood mononuclear cells. These receptors originate from a human donor with common variable immunodeficiency.

Many counts were recorded for this clone. The CDR3 extends 3 residues past the end of the read, so its final part is completed from the germline J gene. The gene calls are TRBV29-1 and TRBJ2-4, with D possibly matching TRBD1 (5 bases). V was shortened by 1 base and J by 6 bases, with 16 bases between the two germline ends. The germline V gene has CDR1 SQVTM and CDR2 ANQGSEA. This CDR3 is 15 amino acids long. CDR3 in amino acids: CSVEGLGVGTNIQYF. The sequenced CDR3 bases are TGCAGCGTTGAAGGCCTAGGGGTGGGTACAAACATT.

This clone was seen a few times. The sequence runs out 3 residues before the end of the CDR3; the remainder is reconstructed from the germline J gene. V gene TRBV7-7 combines with J gene TRBJ2-5; weak D call: TRBD1 (5 bases). The CDR3 has 14 residues. Trimming left V 1 base short and J 2 bases short, with 8 bases between. CDR1 is SSHAT, CDR2 FNYEAQ, per germline (reference sequence). The covered CDR3 bases are TGTGCCAGCAGCTTAGGGGCAGGGCAAGAGACC. It is translated as CASSLGAGQET. The entire CDR3 sequence reads CASSLGAGQETQYF.

At least ten counts were recorded for this clone. The CDR3 end lies 3 residues beyond the end of the read and is filled in from the germline J gene. The chain is built from TRBV20-1 and TRBJ2-7; TRBD2 agrees at 10 bases. Looked up from germline, CDR1 is DFQATT and CDR2 is SNEGSKA (reference sequence). The CDR3 is 14 amino acids. The ends lost 3 bases at V and 3 bases at J; junction bases unmatched: 5. The CDR3 bases that were read are TGCAGTGCTAGGCCGGGACTAGCGTACTACGAG. It yields the protein CSARPGLAYYE. In full, the CDR3 is CSARPGLAYYEQYF.

In its sample, this clone was seen many times. The observed sequence ends 3 residues before the CDR3 terminus, with the missing tail filled in from the germline J gene. The V call is TRBV18, the J call TRBJ2-3; 8 bases map to TRBD2. CDR3 length equals 13 residues. J was trimmed by 7 bases and V by 3 bases; bases with no gene match: 3. Per the germline V gene, CDR1 is KGHSH and CDR2 is LQKENI. CDR3 residues: CASSPGLGHTQYF. CDR3 DNA (partial): TGTGCCAGCTCACCGGGACTAGGCCATACG.

The sample holds a few counts of this clone. Coverage ceases 3 residues before the CDR3 finishes, and the germline J gene fills in the end. The chain couples TRBV7-8 to TRBJ2-5; 8 bases agree with TRBD1. CDR1 is SGHVS, CDR2 FQNEAQ, per germline. The V and J ends lost 6 bases and 7 bases, in that order; junction bases with no gene match: 19. The CDR3 totals 17 residues. The CDR3 is CASSRWGGQGGIVTQYF. The CDR3 bases that were read are TGTGCCAGCAGTCGCTGGGGCGGACAGGGTGGTATAGTGACC.

The sample holds a few counts of this clone. From the germline J gene comes the end of the CDR3, since the read stops 3 residues before it. V and J are TRBV6-1 and TRBJ1-1, with 7 bases identical to TRBD1. V lost 2 bases, J lost 7 bases, and 7 bases stayed unmatched. CDR1 MNHNS and CDR2 SASEGT come from the germline V gene. The CDR3 runs 14 residues. The sequenced CDR3 bases are TGTGCCAGCAGTGAACCGGAGGGGGCTAGTGAA. It encodes CASSEPEGASE. The complete CDR3 protein is CASSEPEGASEAFF.

For this clone: The read ends 3 residues before the CDR3 terminus; that terminus is restored from the germline J gene. The chain combines TRBV7-6 with TRBJ2-2; D is possibly TRBD1 (6 bases). Trimming pared 1 base from V and 1 base from J, leaving 10 bases between. The CDR3 extends over 16 amino acids. The V gene's germline CDR1 is SGHVS and CDR2 FNYEAQ. The sequenced CDR3 bases are TGTGCCAGCAGCTTAGGACCGGGACAGAACACCGGGGAG. Encoded protein: CASSLGPGQNTGE. The whole CDR3 region reads CASSLGPGQNTGELFF.

This clone has at least ten counts. The read ends 3 residues before the CDR3 terminus; that terminus is restored from the germline J gene. The V call is TRBV7-3, the J call TRBJ2-2; 11 nucleotides align to TRBD2. This CDR3 is 15 amino acids long. CDR1 and CDR2 (germline): SGHTA, FQGTGA. The V and J ends lost 6 bases and 3 bases, in that order; junction bases with no gene match: 3. This CDR3 reads CASRLLAGDTGELFF. The sequenced part of the CDR3 DNA is TGTGCCAGCAGGTTACTAGCGGGAGACACCGGGGAG.

In regard to this clone: The CDR3 extends 3 residues past the end of the read, so its final part is completed from the germline J gene. The chain has TRBV19 and TRBJ2-2, with TRBD2 matching over 8 bases. CDR3 length: 14 residues. Germline assignment: CDR1 LNHDA and CDR2 SQIVND (reference sequence). Trimming cost V 7 bases and J 3 bases; bases outside gene matches: 4. The CDR3: CASKERGYTGELFF. Partial CDR3 DNA: TGTGCCAGTAAGGAGCGGGGGTACACCGGGGAG.

Notes on this clone: Read data end 3 residues before the CDR3 end; the end is taken from the germline J gene. This specimen includes other DNA sequences encoding the same CDR3. The chain is built from TRBV18 and TRBJ2-6; 8 positions agree with TRBD1. The CDR3 is 18 residues long. Unmatched junction bases numbered 5, after V lost 1 base and J lost 0 bases. Germline CDR1 reads KGHSH; CDR2 reads LQKENI. CDR3 sequence reads: CASSPRTGSLSGANVLTF. CDR3 DNA, as far as it was read: TGTGCCAGCTCACCACGGACAGGGTCACTCTCTGGGGCCAACGTC. Complete variable domain (other parts from reference TRBV18 and TRBJ2-6): NAGVMQNPRHLVRRRGQEARLRCSPMKGHSHVYWYRQLPEEGLKFMVYLQKENIIDESGMPKERFSAEFPKEGPSILRIQQVVRGDSAAYFCASSPRTGSLSGANVLTFGAGSRLTVL.

There are many counts of this clone. The read is 3 residues too short to cover the CDR3 end, so that end is filled in from the germline J gene. This chain connects TRBV7-9 to TRBJ1-3; TRBD1 matches at 8 bases. Germline lookup yields CDR1 SEHNR and CDR2 FQNEAQ (reference sequence). V lost 4 bases, J lost 4 bases, and 6 bases stayed unmatched. CDR3 length: 15 residues. The CDR3 region is CASSSTGGRGNTIYF. The sequenced part of the CDR3 DNA is TGTGCCAGCAGCTCCACAGGGGGAAGAGGAAACACC.

At least ten counts were recorded for this clone. The CDR3 goes on 3 residues after the read ends, and that part is filled in from the germline J gene. The chain recombines TRBV6-2 or TRBV6-3 with TRBJ2-3, with 9 positions matching TRBD2. CDR1 and CDR2 from the germline V gene are MNHEY and SVGEGT. The V segment lost 5 bases and the J segment 6 bases; nucleotides outside the gene matches: 12. The CDR3 is made up of 16 amino acids. CDR3 DNA, as far as it was read: TGTGCCAGCAGTGACGCGGGGGGGGGCTATTCGGATACG. Translating it yields CASSDAGGGYSDT. The entire CDR3 protein is CASSDAGGGYSDTQYF.

There are a few counts of this clone. With the read ending 3 residues before the CDR3 end, the germline J gene is used to fill in that end. This rearrangement joins TRBV18 to TRBJ2-1, with D possibly matching TRBD1 (6 bases). The CDR3 consists of 15 residues. With 1 base removed from V and 4 bases from J, the gap between germline ends came to 11 bases. Per the germline V gene, CDR1 is KGHSH and CDR2 is LQKENI. Partial CDR3 DNA: TGTGCCAGCTCACCACTAACAGGACAGTACAATGAG. Protein: CASSPLTGQYNE. The full CDR3 protein is CASSPLTGQYNEQFF. Filled out from reference TRBV18 and TRBJ2-1, the complete variable domain reads NAGVMQNPRHLVRRRGQEARLRCSPMKGHSHVYWYRQLPEEGLKFMVYLQKENIIDESGMPKERFSAEFPKEGPSILRIQQVVRGDSAAYFCASSPLTGQYNEQFFGPGTRLTVL.

This clone has only a few counts. The sequence runs out 3 residues before the end of the CDR3; the remainder is reconstructed from the germline J gene. The rearrangement joins TRBV19 to TRBJ1-5, with D unresolved. Trimming removed 3 bases from V and 4 bases from J, with 16 bases in between. Germline loops: CDR1 LNHDA, CDR2 SQIVND (reference sequence). This CDR3 has 16 residues. Partial CDR3 DNA: TGTGCCAGTAGTATTTGGTTAGGGCGGGAAAATCAGCCC. Translating gives CASSIWLGRENQP. The whole CDR3 region reads CASSIWLGRENQPQHF.

This clone was found a few times. Read data end 3 residues before the CDR3 end; the end is taken from the germline J gene. The gene calls are TRBV7-2 and TRBJ1-2, with TRBD1 matching 9 bases. Germline lookup yields CDR1 SGHTA and CDR2 FQGNSA. The CDR3 is 15 residues long. V was pared by 0 bases and J by 4 bases, with 3 bases of the junction left unmatched. The CDR3 bases that were read are TGTGCCAGCAGCTTAGCCCCGGGACAGGGCTATGGC. Translation gives CASSLAPGQGYG. The CDR3 reads in full as CASSLAPGQGYGYTF.

This clone was seen a handful of times. The read is 3 residues too short to cover the CDR3 end, so that end is filled in from the germline J gene. The V and J genes are TRBV6-2 or TRBV6-3 and TRBJ2-5, with D hard to call. CDR1 is MNHEY, CDR2 SVGEGT, per germline. The CDR3 loop spans 14 amino acids. Trimming took 10 bases from V and 5 from J, leaving 20 bases between them. Here the CDR3 reads CATTEQPLSETQYF. CDR3 DNA (partial): TGTGCCACCACAGAACAGCCCCTCTCGGAGACC.

This clone was counted only a few times. The missing CDR3 end, 3 residues past where the read stops, is filled in from the germline J gene. The chain carries TRBV19 and TRBJ2-5; 10 bases match TRBD1. Unmatched junction bases numbered 5, after V lost 4 bases and J lost 3 bases. In germline, CDR1 is LNHDA, CDR2 SQIVND (reference sequence). CDR3 length: 15 residues. CDR3 DNA, as far as it was read: TGTGCCAGTAGTAAGGGACAGGGGCAAGAAGAGACC. It encodes CASSKGQGQEET. The whole CDR3 protein is CASSKGQGQEETQYF. Full variable domain (outside the CDR3, taken from reference TRBV19 and TRBJ2-5): DGGITQSPKYLFRKEGQNVTLSCEQNLNHDAMYWYRQDPGQGLRLIYYSQIVNDFQKGDIAEGYSVSREKKESFPLTVTSAQKNPTAFYLCASSKGQGQEETQYFGPGTRLLVL.

This clone was observed a handful of times. The read is 3 residues too short to cover the CDR3 end, so that end is filled in from the germline J gene. The chain has TRBV5-6 and TRBJ1-6; D is unresolved. The germline gives CDR1 SGHDT, CDR2 YYEEEE. The CDR3 is 12 residues long. The CDR3 spells CASSLQRSTLHF. CDR3 DNA (partial): TGTGCCAGCAGCTTGCAGCGGTCCACC.

This clone was counted only a few times. Read coverage stops 3 residues before the CDR3 terminus; the germline J gene supplies the remainder. The rearrangement joins TRBV18 to TRBJ1-2, with 9 bases identical to TRBD1. The CDR3 contains 14 residues. CDR1 is KGHSH, CDR2 LQKENI, per germline. Trimming at V came to 6 bases and at J to 0 bases, leaving 2 bases not matched to a gene. The covered CDR3 bases are TGTGCCAGCTCGGGGGACAGGGCTAACTATGGC. Protein sequence: CASSGDRANYG. The entire CDR3 sequence reads CASSGDRANYGYTF.

This clone is termed medium-sized. With the read ending 3 residues before the CDR3 end, the germline J gene is used to fill in that end. The chain recombines TRBV19 with TRBJ1-2, with TRBD1 matching over 7 bases. The germline CDR1 and CDR2 sequences are LNHDA and SQIVND (reference sequence). V shed 3 bases, J shed 2 bases, and the junction held 3 bases outside the gene matches. This CDR3 is built from 14 residues. The CDR3 spells CASSMKGANYGYTF. The sequenced CDR3 bases are TGTGCCAGTAGTATGAAGGGGGCCAACTATGGC. The full variable domain, with the rest looked up from reference TRBV19 and TRBJ1-2, is DGGITQSPKYLFRKEGQNVTLSCEQNLNHDAMYWYRQDPGQGLRLIYYSQIVNDFQKGDIAEGYSVSREKKESFPLTVTSAQKNPTAFYLCASSMKGANYGYTFGSGTRLTVV.

This clone was counted a few times. The read halts 3 residues ahead of the CDR3 end, with the missing end drawn from the germline J gene. The chain carries TRBV20-1 and TRBJ2-1; 14 bases are shared with TRBD2. Germline V lookup: CDR1 DFQATT, CDR2 SNEGSKA (reference sequence). V lost 5 bases to trimming and J lost 9 bases; unmatched junction nucleotides: 9. The CDR3 loop spans 15 amino acids. Partial CDR3 DNA: TGCAGTGCTCCCTCCCTGGGACTAGCGGGAGTTGAG. It specifies CSAPSLGLAGVE. The CDR3 in its entirety is CSAPSLGLAGVEQFF.

This clone was counted between two and nine times. The CDR3 goes on 3 residues after the read ends, and that part is filled in from the germline J gene. The rearrangement uses TRBV2 and TRBJ2-4, with TRBD1 matching 8 bases. V lost 6 bases and J lost 0; bases outside the gene matches: 7. The CDR3 loop spans 16 amino acids. Germline CDR1 SNHLY, CDR2 FYNNEI. CDR3 DNA (partial): TGTGCCAGCAGGGGGACAGGAGGACTAGCCAAAAACATT. This encodes CASRGTGGLAKNI. In full, the CDR3 is CASRGTGGLAKNIQYF.

This clone was counted between two and nine times. The DNA ends 3 residues before the CDR3 does, and the rest of the CDR3 is filled in from the germline J gene. The chain joins TRBV5-1 to TRBJ2-1, with 8 bases lining up with TRBD2. The CDR3 consists of 14 residues. Germline loops: CDR1 SGHRS, CDR2 YFSETQ. Losses at the gene ends were 2 bases for V and 2 bases for J; bases not matched to a gene: 0. Incomplete CDR3 DNA: TGCGCCAGCAGCTTAGCGGGGGCCTACAATGAG. This sequence encodes CASSLAGAYNE. The complete CDR3 reads CASSLAGAYNEQFF.

This clone was observed at least ten times. The CDR3 goes on 3 residues after the read ends, and that part is filled in from the germline J gene. This rearrangement joins TRBV7-9 to TRBJ2-5; D not resolved. The CDR3 has 13 amino acids. V lost 7 bases to trimming and J lost 1 base, with 10 bases between them. The V gene's germline CDR1 is SEHNR and CDR2 FQNEAQ (reference sequence). CDR3 sequence: CASNIGSQETQYF. Partial CDR3 DNA: TGTGCCAGCAACATAGGGTCCCAAGAGACC.